The 27 T cell receptor beta chains below were found in one sample sequenced in a study of blood T cell repertoires in COVID-19. Sequencing was performed with immunoSEQ multiplex PCR; in TCRdb, only in-frame clones are kept and a portion is missing. The sample holds roughly 86,000 clones, approximately 89% seen once. The sample taken for sequencing was peripheral blood. The receptors come from a man aged 45 to 65 with active or convalescent COVID-19.

This chain joins TRBV3-1 (or the pseudogene TRBV3-2) and TRBJ1-6; D might be TRBD1 (6 bases). V lost 4 bases, J lost 5 bases, and 12 bases lay in between. The CDR3 length is 15 residues. Germline CDR1 and CDR2: LGHDT and YNNKEL (reference sequence). The CDR3 region is CASSPPGQDNSPLHF. The CDR3 nucleotides read TGTGCCAGCAGCCCACCGGGACAAGATAATTCACCCCTCCACTTT.

CDR3 in amino acids: CASSEEGLAVHNEQFF. Written as DNA, the CDR3 is TGTGCCAGCAGTGAAGAGGGGCTAGCGGTGCACAATGAGCAGTTCTTC. The chain recombines TRBV2 with TRBJ2-1, with 7 bases matching TRBD2. J lost 5 bases, V lost 1 base, and 8 bases had no gene match. Germline values: CDR1 SNHLY, CDR2 FYNNEI. The CDR3 spans 16 residues.

V is TRBV6-5 and J is TRBJ2-7; possible D gene TRBD2, 6 bases. The CDR3 sequence is 15 residues long. Looked up from germline, CDR1 is MNHEY and CDR2 is SVGAGI. V was trimmed by 5 bases and J by 3 bases, leaving 17 bases between them. The CDR3 DNA reads as TGTGCCAGCAGTAAGACGGGAGACACATACTACGAGCAGTACTTC. Its translation is CASSKTGDTYYEQYF.

CDR3 protein: CASRKPLQGQPQHF. CDR3 nucleotide sequence: TGTGCCAGCAGGAAGCCCTTACAGGGTCAGCCCCAGCATTTT. J is TRBJ1-5 and V is TRBV28, with D tentatively TRBD1 (6 bases). V lost 6 bases to trimming and J lost 6 bases, with 15 bases between them. CDR1 MDHEN and CDR2 SYDVKM come from the germline V gene. The CDR3 has 14 residues.

The V call is TRBV5-1, the J call TRBJ1-1; the match to TRBD1 covers 8 bases. CDR3 length: 13 residues. Germline CDR1 reads SGHRS; CDR2 reads YFSETQ. V was clipped by 4 bases and J by 6 bases; unmatched bases: 5. The CDR3 region is CASSNDRGPEAFF. The CDR3 coding sequence is TGCGCCAGCAGCAATGACAGGGGTCCTGAAGCTTTCTTT.

V gene TRBV18 combines with J gene TRBJ1-5; D not certain. The V end lost 1 base, the J end lost 5 bases, and 6 bases lay between the germline ends. The CDR3 totals 13 residues. Germline CDR1 and CDR2: KGHSH and LQKENI. The chain's CDR3 is CASSPQADQPQHF. The CDR3 DNA reads as TGTGCCAGCTCACCACAAGCGGATCAGCCCCAGCATTTT.

The chain uses TRBV11-2 and TRBJ2-6, with D perhaps matching TRBD1 (6 bases). The V end lost 5 bases, the J end lost 0 bases, and 8 bases lay between the germline ends. The CDR3 contains 15 residues. Germline-derived CDR1 and CDR2 are SGHAT and FQNNGV. DNA for the CDR3: TGTGCCAGCAGCGCACAGGGCTCTGGGGCCAACGTCCTGACTTTC. This sequence encodes CASSAQGSGANVLTF. Full variable domain (outside the CDR3, taken from reference TRBV11-2 and TRBJ2-6): EAGVAQSPRYKIIEKRQSVAFWCNPISGHATLYWYQQILGQGPKLLIQFQNNGVVDDSQLPKDRFSAERLKGVDSTLKIQPAKLEDSAVYLCASSAQGSGANVLTFGAGSRLTVL.

The chain employs TRBV11-2 and TRBJ2-1; 8 bases align to TRBD2. Germline CDR1 is SGHAT and CDR2 is FQNNGV. V gave up 4 bases and J gave up 6 bases; unmatched junction bases: 5. The CDR3 has 14 residues. CDR3 amino acids: CASSYGLAANEQFF. For the CDR3, the DNA is TGTGCCAGCAGCTACGGACTAGCCGCCAATGAGCAGTTCTTC.

Here the CDR3 reads CATSDSLGTGGIETQYF. CDR3 nucleotides: TGTGCCACCAGTGATTCCCTCGGGACAGGGGGCATAGAGACCCAGTACTTC. The V and J genes are TRBV24-1 and TRBJ2-5; the match to TRBD1 covers 12 bases. The CDR3 loop spans 17 amino acids. V lost 2 bases and J lost 4; bases outside the gene matches: 7. Germline lookup yields CDR1 KGHDR and CDR2 SFDVKD.

This chain joins TRBV29-1 and TRBJ2-1; 12 bases match TRBD2. V gave up 0 bases and J gave up 8 bases; unmatched junction bases: 14. This CDR3 has 18 amino acids. The V gene's germline CDR1 is SQVTM and CDR2 ANQGSEA. The CDR3 here is CSVEDPPSGGAWDYEQFF. CDR3 in DNA: TGCAGCGTTGAAGACCCCCCTAGCGGGGGGGCCTGGGACTATGAGCAGTTCTTC.

V gene TRBV11-3 combines with J gene TRBJ1-1, with D uncertain. Per the germline V gene, CDR1 is SGHNT and CDR2 is YENEEA. The CDR3 contains 13 residues. V was clipped by 4 bases and J by 0 bases, with 6 bases between them. The CDR3: CASSYDLNTEAFF. The CDR3 bases are TGTGCCAGCAGCTACGACTTGAACACTGAAGCTTTCTTT.

The rearrangement joins TRBV7-6 to TRBJ1-2; D remains ambiguous. The V end lost 1 base, the J end lost 3 bases, and 6 bases lay between the germline ends. This CDR3 comprises 13 residues. CDR1 and CDR2 (germline): SGHVS, FNYEAQ. The CDR3 nucleotides are TGTGCCAGCAGCTTAGGGGAGGACTATGGCTACACCTTC. Protein sequence: CASSLGEDYGYTF.

The gene calls are TRBV28 and TRBJ2-3, with TRBD2 matching 8 bases. CDR1 MDHEN and CDR2 SYDVKM come from the germline V gene. The CDR3 contains 16 residues. V lost 8 bases to trimming and J lost 2 bases; unmatched junction nucleotides: 12. CDR3 in amino acids: CASALSGGSVTDTQYF. CDR3 in DNA: TGTGCCAGCGCCCTTTCGGGGGGGTCGGTCACAGATACGCAGTATTTT.

The chain combines TRBV30 with TRBJ1-2, with 12 bases aligning to TRBD1. CDR3 length equals 17 residues. V shed 2 bases, J shed 2 bases, and the junction held 9 bases outside the gene matches. The germline CDR1 and CDR2 sequences are GTSNPN and SVGIG (reference sequence). The CDR3 DNA is TGTGCCTGGAGTTCCAAGCCTGGGACAGGGGGCAACTATGGCTACACCTTC. This sequence encodes CAWSSKPGTGGNYGYTF.

The chain combines TRBV10-3 with TRBJ1-5; 7 bases map to TRBD1. This CDR3 contains 18 residues. V was clipped by 2 bases and J by 0 bases; unmatched bases: 10. Looked up from germline, CDR1 is ENHRY and CDR2 is SYGVKD. CDR3 protein: CAISERGPNVYSNQPQHF. The CDR3 DNA follows: TGTGCCATCAGTGAGAGGGGGCCGAACGTTTATAGCAATCAGCCCCAGCATTTT.

V is TRBV18 and J is TRBJ1-3, with D possibly matching TRBD1 (5 bases). V was cut by 6 bases and J by 0 bases, with 12 bases left in between. In germline, CDR1 is KGHSH, CDR2 LQKENI. The CDR3 contains 15 residues. CDR3 sequence: CASSPSQGSGNTIYF. Written as DNA, the CDR3 is TGTGCCAGCTCGCCATCCCAGGGCTCTGGAAACACCATATATTTT.

The J gene is TRBJ1-3, the V gene TRBV5-1; D is ambiguous. The V gene lost 4 bases and the J gene lost 8 bases, with 13 bases spanning the gap. The CDR3 length is 13 residues. The germline V gene has CDR1 SGHRS and CDR2 YFSETQ. Here the CDR3 DNA reads TGCGCCAGCAGCGGCGGTTCGGGGTACACCATATATTTT. Protein sequence: CASSGGSGYTIYF.

This clone has just one count. V and J are TRBV5-6 and TRBJ1-2; maybe TRBD1 (5 bases). CDR1 SGHDT and CDR2 YYEEEE come from the germline V gene. The length of the CDR3 is 14 residues. Between the trimmed V and J ends, which lost 0 bases and 2 bases, there was a span of 8 bases. CDR3 DNA sequence: TGTGCCAGCAGCTTGGTTGACAGCAACTATGGCTACACCTTC. Its translation: CASSLVDSNYGYTF.

This clone came up once. The chain has TRBV4-1 and TRBJ2-7; D is perhaps TRBD1 (6 bases). From germline, CDR1 is MGHRA and CDR2 YSYEKL. This CDR3 comprises 15 residues. Trimming cost V 2 bases and J 4 bases, with 15 bases left between them. Here the CDR3 DNA reads TGCGCCAGCAGCCAAATGAGGGCAGGGGATTACGAGCAGTACGTC. It codes for CASSQMRAGDYEQYV.

The chain links TRBV6-2 or TRBV6-3 to TRBJ2-1, with 9 bases matching TRBD1. This CDR3 region has 15 residues. The V segment lost 2 bases and the J segment 8 bases; nucleotides outside the gene matches: 7. CDR1 and CDR2 (germline): MNHEY, SVGEGT. This CDR3 reads CASSYLGTGQDEQFF. The CDR3 region has the DNA TGTGCCAGCAGTTACCTCGGGACAGGGCAGGATGAGCAGTTCTTC.

About this clone itself: Other DNA sequences of this sample code for an identical CDR3. J is TRBJ2-7 and V is TRBV5-6; D possibly corresponds to TRBD2 (5 bases). Germline CDR1 reads SGHDT; CDR2 reads YYEEEE. Deletions cut 1 base from V and 4 bases from J, with 6 bases between. The CDR3 loop spans 12 amino acids. The DNA for the CDR3 is TGTGCCAGCAGCTTGAGCGGATACGAGCAGTACGTC. Translating it yields CASSLSGYEQYV.

V is TRBV2 and J is TRBJ2-1; no definite D call. CDR1 and CDR2 (germline): SNHLY, FYNNEI. With 8 bases removed from V and 0 bases from J, the gap between germline ends came to 11 bases. CDR3 size: 14 residues. DNA for the CDR3: TGTGCCAGCGTGATGGAGAGCTCCTACAATGAGCAGTTCTTC. Protein product: CASVMESSYNEQFF. The whole variable domain, remainder taken from reference TRBV2 and TRBJ2-1, is EPEVTQTPSHQVTQMGQEVILRCVPISNHLYFYWYRQILGQKVEFLVSFYNNEISEKSEIFDDQFSVERPDGSNFTLKIRSTKLEDSAMYFCASVMESSYNEQFFGPGTRLTVL.

The rearrangement joins TRBV28 to TRBJ1-5; the match to TRBD1 covers 7 bases. The CDR3 length is 14 residues. The V segment lost 10 bases and the J segment 3 bases; nucleotides outside the gene matches: 9. The germline gives CDR1 MDHEN, CDR2 SYDVKM. The CDR3 is CAIVTGVFNQPQHF. Written as DNA, the CDR3 is TGTGCCATCGTCACAGGGGTCTTCAATCAGCCCCAGCATTTT.

The rearrangement links TRBV7-2 to TRBJ2-2, with D possibly being TRBD2 (6 bases). Germline lookup yields CDR1 SGHTA and CDR2 FQGNSA. This CDR3 is 14 amino acids long. The V end lost 5 bases, the J end lost 2 bases, and 9 bases lay between the germline ends. In DNA form, the CDR3 reads TGTGCCAGCAGCCGGGACTTTAACACCGGGGAGCTGTTTTTT. Translated: CASSRDFNTGELFF.

The rearrangement uses TRBV7-2 and TRBJ1-2; tentative D call: TRBD1 (6 bases). V was clipped by 0 bases and J by 4 bases, with 12 bases between them. The CDR3 runs to 15 residues. Germline CDR1 reads SGHTA; CDR2 reads FQGNSA. The CDR3 loop reads CASSLAGTTAYGYTF. The CDR3 nucleotides read TGTGCCAGCAGCTTAGCGGGGACAACCGCCTATGGCTACACCTTC.

The J gene is TRBJ2-2, the V gene TRBV20-1, with D maybe TRBD2 (6 bases). Germline loops: CDR1 DFQATT, CDR2 SNEGSKA (reference sequence). V lost 3 bases and J 6 bases, leaving 11 bases between the germline ends. The CDR3 spans 13 residues. The CDR3 DNA reads as TGCAGTGCTAGTCCTTCGGGGGCCGGGGAGCTGTTTTTT. This codes for CSASPSGAGELFF.

The CDR3 nucleotides read TGTGCCAGCAGTGAGCCGTGGCAGGGGCGAGATGAGCAGTTCTTC. This encodes CASSEPWQGRDEQFF. The chain combines TRBV6-1 with TRBJ2-1, with D possibly TRBD1 on 6 matching bases. With 3 bases removed from V and 8 bases from J, the gap between germline ends came to 17 bases. The CDR3 length is 15 residues. Germline CDR1 and CDR2: MNHNS and SASEGT.